The 21 T cell receptor beta chains given below trace back to one sample, sequenced in a study of early T cells in non-severe SARS-CoV-2 infection. TCRdb called the 5' RACE reads again in MiXCR, with one record for every CDR3 protein. Among tens of thousands of distinct CDR3 sequences listed, roughly 5.6% were seen once. Specimen: whole blood. All receptors derive from an adult who was a healthcare worker with PCR-confirmed SARS-CoV-2 infection or an uninfected control (not recorded which).

This clonotype was detected many times. The chain joins TRBV18 to TRBJ2-7; 7 nucleotides match TRBD1. The CDR3 extends over 16 amino acids. J lost 3 bases, V lost 1 base, and 9 bases had no gene match. The germline V gene encodes CDR1 KGHSH and CDR2 LQKENI. In DNA, the CDR3 is TGTGCCAGCTCACCACTCTCCGGGACAGCGAGCTACGAGCAGTACTTC. This translates into CASSPLSGTASYEQYF. Together with reference TRBV18 and TRBJ2-7, the CDR3 gives the full variable domain: NAGVMQNPRHLVRRRGQEARLRCSPMKGHSHVYWYRQLPEEGLKFMVYLQKENIIDESGMPKERFSAEFPKEGPSILRIQQVVRGDSAAYFCASSPLSGTASYEQYFGPGTRLTVT.

This clonotype has a count of ten or more. The genes are TRBV7-2 and TRBJ2-7; 12 bases are a match to TRBD2. The germline V gene encodes CDR1 SGHTA and CDR2 FQGNSA. V was clipped by 5 bases and J by 6 bases; unmatched bases: 5. The CDR3 runs 14 residues. CDR3 sequence: CASSRLAGDSEQYF. CDR3 in DNA: TGTGCCAGCAGCCGACTAGCGGGAGACTCCGAGCAGTACTTC.

This clonotype was detected many times. V usage is TRBV19 and J usage is TRBJ2-1, with 8 bases that match TRBD2. Germline V lookup: CDR1 LNHDA, CDR2 SQIVND (reference sequence). This CDR3 contains 14 residues. Trimming took 5 bases from V and 7 from J; bases not matched to a gene: 7. CDR3 DNA sequence: TGTGCCAGTAGTGCGGGGGGACGAGGGAATGAGCAGTTCTTC. Translated, it gives CASSAGGRGNEQFF.

The chain joins TRBV6-1 to TRBJ2-3, with TRBD2 matching 15 bases. This CDR3 contains 16 residues. The germline V gene encodes CDR1 MNHNS and CDR2 SASEGT. V trimming: 6 bases; J trimming: 8 bases; junction bases outside the gene matches: 9. The CDR3 sequence is CASSAGLAGGPGTQYF. The CDR3, as DNA: TGTGCCAGCAGCGCCGGACTAGCGGGAGGGCCTGGTACGCAGTATTTT.

This clonotype was found many times. This sequence joins TRBV13 and TRBJ2-3; a possible D gene is TRBD1 (6 bases). CDR3 length: 13 amino acids. Germline CDR1 reads PRHDT; CDR2 reads FYEKMQ (reference sequence). V was shortened by 4 bases and J by 5 bases, with 10 bases between the two germline ends. CDR3 protein: CASSSGVRDTQYF. CDR3 sequence (DNA): TGTGCCAGCAGCTCAGGGGTTAGAGATACGCAGTATTTT.

Concerning this clonotype itself: This sequence may be a read error, since a much larger clone differs from it by one base. V gene TRBV9 combines with J gene TRBJ2-3, with 8 nucleotides matching TRBD2. V gave up 7 bases and J gave up 6 bases; unmatched junction bases: 7. CDR1 SGDLS and CDR2 YYNGEE come from the germline V gene. The CDR3 runs 13 residues. In nucleotides, the CDR3 is TGTGCCAGCGGCGCTCGACTAGCGGATACGCAGTATTTT. It is translated as CASGARLADTQYF.

CDR3: CSAAGGQYGYTF. The CDR3, as DNA: TGCAGTGCTGCAGGGGGCCAGTATGGCTACACCTTC. The rearrangement joins TRBV20-1 to TRBJ1-2, with 8 bases that match TRBD1. This CDR3 is built from 12 residues. V lost 5 bases to trimming and J lost 5 bases; unmatched junction nucleotides: 4. CDR1 and CDR2 (germline): DFQATT, SNEGSKA (reference sequence).

This clonotype was detected ten times or more. V and J are TRBV27 and TRBJ1-5; 8 bases are a match to TRBD1. Trimming at V came to 5 bases and at J to 4 bases, leaving 4 bases not matched to a gene. The CDR3 has 14 amino acids. Germline CDR1 reads MNHEY; CDR2 reads SMNVEV (reference sequence). CDR3 sequence (DNA): TGTGCCAGCAGTCCCTGGACAGGGAATCAGCCCCAGCATTTT. It yields the protein CASSPWTGNQPQHF.

Many counts were recorded for this clonotype. The chain recombines TRBV4-3 with TRBJ1-4; D is ambiguous. V was shortened by 0 bases and J by 6 bases, with 17 bases between the two germline ends. Germline assignment: CDR1 LGHNA and CDR2 YSLEER. This CDR3 region has 17 residues. CDR3 sequence reads: CASSQDRALSKDEKLFF. The CDR3 DNA reads as TGCGCCAGCAGCCAAGATCGGGCCCTCTCTAAAGATGAAAAACTGTTTTTT.

The sample holds a few counts of this clonotype. The chain carries TRBV18 and TRBJ2-6, with D perhaps TRBD2 (5 bases). Trimming stripped 3 bases from V and 4 bases from J, with 10 bases between. This CDR3 region has 15 residues. The V gene's germline CDR1 is KGHSH and CDR2 LQKENI. The CDR3 here is CASSPGESGANVLTF. The CDR3 DNA follows: TGTGCCAGCTCACCTGGGGAGTCCGGGGCCAACGTCCTGACTTTC. The full variable domain, its missing parts supplied by reference TRBV18 and TRBJ2-6, is NAGVMQNPRHLVRRRGQEARLRCSPMKGHSHVYWYRQLPEEGLKFMVYLQKENIIDESGMPKERFSAEFPKEGPSILRIQQVVRGDSAAYFCASSPGESGANVLTFGAGSRLTVL.

The chain is built from TRBV5-1 and TRBJ2-1; D unresolved. The CDR3 has 14 residues. The V end was cut by 0 bases, the J end by 6 bases, with 10 bases between. Germline CDR1 is SGHRS and CDR2 is YFSETQ. The CDR3 sequence is CASSLALSANEQFF. CDR3 nucleotide sequence: TGCGCCAGCAGCTTGGCCCTGTCCGCCAATGAGCAGTTCTTC.

This clonotype was observed many times. V gene TRBV9 combines with J gene TRBJ2-5; 7 positions agree with TRBD1. This CDR3 is 16 amino acids long. CDR1 and CDR2 (germline): SGDLS, YYNGEE. The ends lost 0 bases at V and 4 bases at J; junction bases unmatched: 9. CDR3 nucleotide sequence: TGTGCCAGCAGCGTAGAGGGGGCAGGGATGGGAGAGACCCAGTACTTC. It yields the protein CASSVEGAGMGETQYF.

This clonotype was seen ten or more times. V gene TRBV12-3 or TRBV12-4 combines with J gene TRBJ1-2; 7 bases map to TRBD1. J gave up 4 bases and V 5 bases, and 7 bases lay outside the gene matches. This CDR3 comprises 14 residues. Here the CDR3 reads CASSPETGPYGYTF. CDR3 nucleotide sequence: TGTGCCAGCAGTCCAGAGACAGGGCCCTATGGCTACACCTTC.

In its sample, this clonotype was seen many times. The rearrangement uses TRBV18 and TRBJ1-4; TRBD1 agrees at 7 bases. The CDR3 is 15 residues long. The germline gives CDR1 KGHSH, CDR2 LQKENI. Trimming cost V 5 bases and J 3 bases; bases outside gene matches: 6. In DNA, the CDR3 is TGTGCCAGCTCAGCGCTCAGGGGGTCTAATGAAAAACTGTTTTTT. The encoded protein is CASSALRGSNEKLFF.

The chain is built from TRBV20-1 and TRBJ2-3; TRBD1 aligns across 7 bases. The CDR3 contains 17 residues. Germline V gene lookup returns CDR1 DFQATT and CDR2 SNEGSKA (reference sequence). Trimming took 0 bases from V and 1 from J; bases not matched to a gene: 10. The CDR3 region is CSARDPPGGGGTDTQYF. Here the CDR3 DNA reads TGCAGTGCTAGAGACCCCCCAGGGGGTGGGGGCACAGATACGCAGTATTTT.

This clonotype was seen repeatedly, ten times or more. The chain employs TRBV11-2 and TRBJ2-7, with 7 bases lining up with TRBD2. Germline values: CDR1 SGHAT, CDR2 FQNNGV. V shed 5 bases and J 7 bases; nucleotides not matched to a gene: 11. The CDR3 contains 14 residues. CDR3 nucleotide sequence: TGTGCCAGCAGCCCCACTGGGGGGGTTGGGGAGCAGTACTTC. This translates into CASSPTGGVGEQYF.

In this sample, this clonotype turned up many times. The V call is TRBV5-4, the J call TRBJ2-3; tentatively, D is TRBD1 or TRBD2 (5 bases each). Germline lookup yields CDR1 SGHNT and CDR2 YYREEE (reference sequence). The germline V and J ends were trimmed by 0 bases and 1 base, with 9 bases remaining between them. The CDR3 loop spans 15 amino acids. The CDR3 spells CASSLAGTGTDTQYF. The CDR3 DNA reads as TGTGCCAGCAGCTTGGCAGGGACCGGCACAGATACGCAGTATTTT. Full variable domain (outside the CDR3, taken from reference TRBV5-4 and TRBJ2-3): ETGVTQSPTHLIKTRGQQVTLRCSSQSGHNTVSWYQQALGQGPQFIFQYYREEENGRGNFPPRFSGLQFPNYSSELNVNALELDDSALYLCASSLAGTGTDTQYFGPGTRLTVL.

V usage is TRBV3-1 and J usage is TRBJ2-5; 8 bases map to TRBD1. This CDR3 has 15 amino acids. Germline CDR1 reads LGHDT; CDR2 reads YNNKEL (reference sequence). V shed 4 bases and J 6 bases; nucleotides not matched to a gene: 10. CDR3 sequence reads: CASSPQGVRSKTQYF. CDR3 nucleotides: TGTGCCAGCAGCCCACAGGGGGTACGGTCAAAGACCCAGTACTTC.

This clonotype was seen a few times. The chain carries TRBV7-3 and TRBJ1-2; no firm D call. CDR1 SGHTA and CDR2 FQGTGA come from the germline V gene. V gave up 0 bases and J gave up 2 bases, with 10 bases separating them. CDR3 length equals 15 residues. CDR3 nucleotides: TGTGCCAGCAGCTTAACCGTAGTGGGAAACTATGGCTACACCTTC. This sequence encodes CASSLTVVGNYGYTF.

The J gene is TRBJ1-3, the V gene TRBV7-2; 7 nucleotides agree with TRBD1. Per germline, CDR1 SGHTA and CDR2 FQGNSA. Trimming at V came to 6 bases and at J to 3 bases, leaving 5 bases not matched to a gene. The CDR3 spans 14 residues. The DNA for the CDR3 is TGTGCCAGCAGGCCTACAGGGGTTGGAAACACCATATATTTT. It is translated as CASRPTGVGNTIYF.

This clonotype was detected ten times or more. The chain has TRBV6-1 and TRBJ1-6; a weak D match, TRBD1 (5 bases). The CDR3 spans 14 residues. Germline CDR1 MNHNS, CDR2 SASEGT. V was trimmed by 6 bases and J by 7 bases, leaving 13 bases between them. CDR3 nucleotides: TGTGCCAGCAGCGGGGGGTGGCTAAATTCACCCCTCCACTTT. This codes for CASSGGWLNSPLHF.